Listed here are 26 T cell receptor beta chains from one sample, sequenced in a study of T cell responses to AZD1222 COVID-19 vaccine. The table came from immunoSEQ multiplex PCR; TCRdb's copy has only in-frame clones and leaves some out. In the table there are over 120,000 clones, 93% of which are singletons. Source: peripheral blood, taken on day 0 of AZD1222 vaccination. These receptors came from an adult in good health.

This clone has only one observation. The chain couples TRBV2 to TRBJ1-2; D gene uncertain. CDR1 SNHLY and CDR2 FYNNEI come from the germline V gene. Trimming cost V 2 bases and J 4 bases, with 8 bases left between them. The CDR3 contains 13 residues. Written as DNA, the CDR3 is TGTGCCAGCAGTGAACAGGAGGGCTATGGCTACACCTTC. It translates to CASSEQEGYGYTF.

The rearrangement joins TRBV4-1 to TRBJ1-1; D not resolved. V was pared by 4 bases and J by 1 base, with 10 bases between. The CDR3 has 14 residues. Looked up from germline, CDR1 is MGHRA and CDR2 is YSYEKL. As DNA, the CDR3 is TGCGCCAGCAGCCTCTCAGACGGGAACACTGAAGCTTTCTTT. This sequence encodes CASSLSDGNTEAFF.

The chain recombines TRBV12-5 with TRBJ1-5; the D is unclear. The CDR3 loop spans 12 amino acids. V lost 7 bases and J 4 bases, leaving 8 bases between the germline ends. CDR1 and CDR2 from the germline V gene are LGHNT and FRNRAP. The chain's CDR3 is CASATGNQPQHF. The CDR3 coding sequence is TGTGCTAGTGCGACGGGTAATCAGCCCCAGCATTTT.

In this sample, this clone turned up once. The chain employs TRBV19 and TRBJ1-2; 7 bases map to TRBD1. The CDR3 runs to 10 residues. Losses at the gene ends were 10 bases for V and 7 bases for J; bases not matched to a gene: 3. The germline V gene encodes CDR1 LNHDA and CDR2 SQIVND (reference sequence). CDR3 DNA sequence: TGTGCCACCGGGACAGTTGGCTACACCTTC. This translates into CATGTVGYTF.

This clone has only a few counts. V usage is TRBV27 and J usage is TRBJ1-2; 8 nucleotides align to TRBD1. The CDR3 runs to 18 residues. The trim removed 2 bases at V and 7 bases at J, leaving 18 bases unmatched. The germline V gene encodes CDR1 MNHEY and CDR2 SMNVEV (reference sequence). The CDR3 nucleotides read TGTGCCAGCAGTTTAAAGGGGGGCAGGGGGCGTCTATTTATTGGCTACACCTTC. This translates into CASSLKGGRGRLFIGYTF.

The rearrangement links TRBV3-1 (or the pseudogene TRBV3-2) to TRBJ2-7, with no clear D. V was trimmed by 2 bases and J by 3 bases, leaving 11 bases between them. The CDR3 contains 14 residues. From germline, CDR1 is LGHDT and CDR2 YNNKEL (reference sequence). The CDR3 sequence: CASSQLGSLYEQYF. The CDR3 DNA reads TGTGCCAGCAGCCAACTCGGTAGCCTCTACGAGCAGTACTTC.

The CDR3 DNA reads TGTGCCACCAGCAGAGCAATTGGGACATATGGCTACGAGCAGTACTTC. Translation gives CATSRAIGTYGYEQYF. The rearrangement uses TRBV15 and TRBJ2-7, with D perhaps TRBD1 (6 bases). In germline, CDR1 is LNHNV, CDR2 YYDKDF (reference sequence). The V and J ends lost 1 base and 3 bases respectively, with 16 bases between them. The CDR3 runs to 16 residues. Looking up the rest from reference TRBV15 and TRBJ2-7 gives the full variable domain: DAMVIQNPRYQVTQFGKPVTLSCSQTLNHNVMYWYQQKSSQAPKLLFHYYDKDFNNEADTPDNFQSRRPNTSFCFLDIRSPGLGDTAMYLCATSRAIGTYGYEQYFGPGTRLTVT.

V gene TRBV11-3 combines with J gene TRBJ2-2; D gene unclear. The CDR3 spans 13 residues. Germline V gene lookup returns CDR1 SGHNT and CDR2 YENEEA. V was cut by 1 base and J by 9 bases, with 9 bases left in between. The CDR3 sequence: CASSLVALRELFF. CDR3 coding DNA: TGTGCCAGCAGCTTAGTTGCCCTGAGGGAGCTGTTTTTT.

Worth noting for this clone: The same CDR3 arises from other DNA sequences in this sample as well. The chain uses TRBV7-2 and TRBJ1-1; D uncertain. Germline V CDR1 and CDR2: SGHTA, FQGNSA. CDR3 length: 14 residues. The V end was cut by 1 base, the J end by 0 bases, with 6 bases between. CDR3: CASSLGLMNTEAFF. The CDR3 nucleotides read TGTGCCAGCAGCTTAGGCCTTATGAACACTGAAGCTTTCTTT.

This clone was seen a single time. The V and J genes are TRBV5-4 and TRBJ2-7, with 7 bases fitting TRBD1. The CDR3 consists of 14 residues. V was pared by 3 bases and J by 6 bases, with 9 bases of the junction left unmatched. Germline V gene data show CDR1 as SGHNT and CDR2 as YYREEE (reference sequence). The CDR3 DNA reads as TGTGCCAGCAGCTCTAGGGGGCGCGTCGGCGAGCAGTACTTC. Amino acid sequence: CASSSRGRVGEQYF.

The chain recombines TRBV28 with TRBJ1-2, with no clear D. Germline V gene lookup returns CDR1 MDHEN and CDR2 SYDVKM. CDR3 length: 12 amino acids. The V and J ends lost 6 bases and 1 base respectively, with 6 bases between them. The CDR3 sequence: CASRKDNYGYTF. The DNA for the CDR3 is TGTGCCAGCAGAAAAGATAACTATGGCTACACCTTC.

This clone was observed a handful of times. V is TRBV20-1 and J is TRBJ2-1; no firm D call. CDR1 is DFQATT, CDR2 SNEGSKA, per germline (reference sequence). V shed 5 bases and J shed 3 bases, with 5 bases lying between them. This CDR3 spans 11 amino acids. Here the CDR3 DNA reads TGCAGTGCTCCCGACTACAATGAGCAGTTCTTC. Translation gives CSAPDYNEQFF.

The chain joins TRBV2 to TRBJ1-1; D is unresolved. CDR1 is SNHLY, CDR2 FYNNEI, per germline. The CDR3 spans 11 residues. V shed 8 bases and J shed 0 bases, with 4 bases lying between them. The CDR3 here is CASELNTEAFF. The CDR3 DNA reads TGTGCCAGCGAACTGAACACTGAAGCTTTCTTT.

This chain connects TRBV15 to TRBJ1-1, with unresolved D. This CDR3 has 12 residues. Per the germline V gene, CDR1 is LNHNV and CDR2 is YYDKDF (reference sequence). V gave up 5 bases and J gave up 1 base, with 5 bases separating them. The CDR3 bases are TGTGCCACCAGCTGGGCGAACACTGAAGCTTTCTTT. Translated: CATSWANTEAFF.

The rearrangement links TRBV19 to TRBJ1-6, with D hard to call. Germline values: CDR1 LNHDA, CDR2 SQIVND (reference sequence). With 1 base removed from V and 6 bases from J, the gap between germline ends came to 7 bases. There are 14 residues in the CDR3. The CDR3 here is CASSIVGFNSPLHF. CDR3 coding DNA: TGTGCCAGTAGTATAGTGGGGTTTAATTCACCCCTCCACTTT.

This rearrangement joins TRBV4-1 to TRBJ2-5; possibly TRBD1 or TRBD2 for D (5 bases each). V was pared by 0 bases and J by 4 bases, with 12 bases between. The CDR3 totals 15 residues. Germline V lookup: CDR1 MGHRA, CDR2 YSYEKL. CDR3 DNA: TGCGCCAGCAGCCAAGATTGGGGGACGATAGAGACCCAGTACTTC. Its translation: CASSQDWGTIETQYF.

The V and J genes are TRBV4-1 and TRBJ1-1, with a possible D match to TRBD1 (5 bases). The CDR3 spans 14 residues. Germline-derived CDR1 and CDR2 are MGHRA and YSYEKL. V gave up 1 base and J gave up 4 bases, with 10 bases separating them. DNA of the CDR3: TGCGCCAGCAGCCAAGTATCAGGGAGCACTGAAGCTTTCTTT. It codes for CASSQVSGSTEAFF.

The rearrangement joins TRBV19 to TRBJ1-6; 8 bases are a match to TRBD1. The ends lost 10 bases at V and 7 bases at J; junction bases unmatched: 9. Germline lookup yields CDR1 LNHDA and CDR2 SQIVND (reference sequence). This CDR3 region has 14 residues. CDR3 DNA: TGTGCCATATCGGACAGGGCCACAAATTCACCCCTCCACTTT. Translating it yields CAISDRATNSPLHF.

The chain joins TRBV6-2 or TRBV6-3 to TRBJ1-6; the D gene is possibly TRBD1 (6 bases). This CDR3 region has 15 residues. V was trimmed by 5 bases and J by 9 bases, leaving 17 bases between them. The germline CDR1 and CDR2 sequences are MNHEY and SVGEGT. This CDR3 reads CASSPIQGSRSPLHF. In DNA form, the CDR3 reads TGTGCCAGCAGTCCCATACAGGGATCTCGTTCACCCCTCCACTTT.

This chain links TRBV4-3 with TRBJ2-1, with 13 bases aligning to TRBD2. CDR3 length equals 18 residues. CDR1 LGHNA and CDR2 YSLEER come from the germline V gene. With 1 base clipped from V and 7 bases from J, the junction kept 10 bases outside the gene matches. This CDR3 is CASSQGTALAGGKNEQFF. The CDR3 coding sequence is TGCGCCAGCAGCCAAGGGACGGCACTAGCGGGGGGGAAAAATGAGCAGTTCTTC.

This sequence joins TRBV5-6 and TRBJ1-1; no clear D gene. There are 12 residues in the CDR3. The germline CDR1 and CDR2 sequences are SGHDT and YYEEEE. Trimming took off 0 bases at V and 7 bases at J, with 7 bases between the two ends. The chain's CDR3 is CASSLVDREAFF. As DNA, the CDR3 is TGTGCCAGCAGCTTGGTGGACCGTGAAGCTTTCTTT. The full variable domain, its missing parts supplied by reference TRBV5-6 and TRBJ1-1, is DAGVTQSPTHLIKTRGQQVTLRCSPKSGHDTVSWYQQALGQGPQFIFQYYEEEERQRGNFPDRFSGHQFPNYSSELNVNALLLGDSALYLCASSLVDREAFFGQGTRLTVV.

J is TRBJ1-3 and V is TRBV29-1, with a possible D match to TRBD1 (6 bases). V gave up 5 bases and J gave up 0 bases, with 14 bases separating them. CDR1 and CDR2 (germline): SQVTM, ANQGSEA. The length of the CDR3 is 15 residues. The CDR3: CSVTGTDNSGNTIYF. The DNA of the CDR3 is TGCAGCGTTACAGGGACGGATAACTCTGGAAACACCATATATTTT.

The chain uses TRBV6-5 and TRBJ1-6, with D maybe TRBD1 (5 bases). This CDR3 has 16 residues. CDR1 is MNHEY, CDR2 SVGAGI, per germline. With 2 bases removed from V and 2 bases from J, the gap between germline ends came to 10 bases. This CDR3 reads CASSYDSRTYNSPLHF. The DNA of the CDR3 is TGTGCCAGCAGTTACGACAGCCGGACCTATAATTCACCCCTCCACTTT.

The chain joins TRBV18 to TRBJ2-1; D not resolved. There are 14 residues in the CDR3. Germline CDR1 KGHSH, CDR2 LQKENI. V was trimmed by 3 bases and J by 6 bases, leaving 12 bases between them. Here the CDR3 DNA reads TGTGCCAGCTCACCCCCCTCACCCCGCAATGAGCAGTTCTTC. This translates into CASSPPSPRNEQFF.

The chain recombines TRBV6-5 with TRBJ1-5, with TRBD1 matching over 10 bases. The CDR3 has 13 amino acids. Per germline, CDR1 MNHEY and CDR2 SVGAGI. After removal of 8 bases from V and 9 bases from J, the junction contained 7 bases not matched to a gene. The CDR3 region is CASSGTGDRPQHF. CDR3 DNA: TGTGCCAGCTCGGGGACAGGGGATCGGCCCCAGCATTTT.

The J gene is TRBJ1-2, the V gene TRBV4-3, with 7 bases fitting TRBD1. The CDR3 contains 15 residues. Germline values: CDR1 LGHNA, CDR2 YSLEER. V shed 2 bases, J shed 7 bases, and the junction held 10 bases outside the gene matches. CDR3 DNA sequence: TGCGCCAGCAGCCAACTTGACAGGGAGGTTGGTGGCTACACCTTC. This sequence encodes CASSQLDREVGGYTF.